A selection of T cell receptor beta chains follows, all from one sample in a study of patients and donors after allogeneic stem cell transplantation. In TCRdb, the RT-PCR reads were re-called with MiXCR into one record per CDR3 protein. The data show about a million distinct CDR3 sequences, under 20% seen once. The specimen was blood, either unsorted or a sorted T cell fraction (not recorded which). The receptors derive from a human donor who was either an allogeneic HSCT recipient or a stem cell or donor lymphocyte infusion donor (not recorded which). It is not recorded whose cells these are; they may come from a transplant donor. CDR3s include the opening cysteine and the closing phenylalanine or tryptophan. Fields, in order: V gene, D gene, J gene, clone size, CDR3 DNA, CDR3 protein. D genes are given only for firm matches. The listing skips clone size in some rows; elsewhere it reads once, few, many or a size class.

TRBV20-1,.,TRBJ2-2,few,TGCAGTGCTAGTTACGGCCTCACCGGGGAGCTGTTTTTT,CSASYGLTGELFF
TRBV5-1,.,TRBJ1-2,.,TGCGCCAGCAGCTTTGACAGGTACTATGGCTACACCTTC,CASSFDRYYGYTF
TRBV12-3/TRBV12-4,TRBD2,TRBJ2-1,few,TGTGCCAGCACCCCACTAGCGGGAGGGCCGGTGGATGAGCAGTTCTTC,CASTPLAGGPVDEQFF
TRBV4-1,.,TRBJ2-3,few,TGCGCCAGCAGCCAACTCCAACTAGGCACAGATACGCAGTATTTT,CASSQLQLGTDTQYF
TRBV6-4,TRBD2,TRBJ2-3,.,TGTGCCAGCAGTGCTACTAGCGGGGCACCGGATACGCAGTATTTT,CASSATSGAPDTQYF
TRBV11-2,.,TRBJ1-4,many,TGTGCCAGCAGTAACTCCGGGGGGCCCCGAATGGGAAAACTGTTTTTT,CASSNSGGPRMGKLFF
TRBV4-3,.,TRBJ1-6,few,TGCGCCAGCAGCCAGGTCCGCGGCGGACCCCTCCACTTT,CASSQVRGGPLHF
TRBV9,.,TRBJ1-1,.,TGTGCCAGCAGCTCCCAGGCAGGACCCCCCACATTGAACACTGAAGCTTTCTTT,CASSSQAGPPTLNTEAFF
TRBV5-1,TRBD2,TRBJ2-3,few,TGCGCCAGCAGCTTCCTCTTAGCGGGGGTAAGGGCAGATACGCAGTATTTT,CASSFLLAGVRADTQYF
TRBV7-2,.,TRBJ2-1,.,TGTGCCAGCAGCTTAGGAGGTCTGTCTACCATCTATGAGCAGTTCTTC,CASSLGGLSTIYEQFF
TRBV12-5,TRBD1,TRBJ1-1,.,TGTGCTAGTGGGTGGGGACAGACCCCTCCGGAAGCTTTCTTT,CASGWGQTPPEAFF
TRBV12-3/TRBV12-4,.,TRBJ1-4,many,TGTGCCAGCAGTTTTGGACGGACAAATGAAAAACTGTTTTTT,CASSFGRTNEKLFF
TRBV5-1,TRBD1,TRBJ2-7,.,TGCGCCAGCAGTTCCCCCGGGACAGGGGCCTACGAGCAGTACTTC,CASSSPGTGAYEQYF
TRBV12-5,TRBD1,TRBJ2-5,.,TGTGCTAGTGTTCACAGGGGCGGGGAGACCCAGTACTTC,CASVHRGGETQYF
TRBV20-1,TRBD1,TRBJ2-2,many,TGCAGTGCCTCGGGACAGGGAAATACCGGGGAGCTGTTTTTT,CSASGQGNTGELFF
TRBV9,.,TRBJ2-1,.,TGTGCCAGCAGCGTTGGGGGACTTCCCTTCCTGAGCTCCTACAATGAGCAGTTCTTC,CASSVGGLPFLSSYNEQFF
TRBV3-1,TRBD1,TRBJ1-4,many,TGTGCCAGCAGCTTTGGACAGGAAGTATATGAAAAACTGTTTTTT,CASSFGQEVYEKLFF
TRBV3-1,TRBD2,TRBJ2-1,few,TGTGCCAGCAGCCCGCGGACTAGCGGCCTGGGGGAGCAGTTCTTC,CASSPRTSGLGEQFF
TRBV12-3/TRBV12-4,TRBD1,TRBJ2-7,.,TGTGCCAGCAGTCCCCCTAGGGACAGCTCCTCCTACGAGCAGTACTTC,CASSPPRDSSSYEQYF
TRBV10-3,.,TRBJ1-3,few,TGTGCCGGTACGAACTCTGGAAACACCATATATTTT,CAGTNSGNTIYF
TRBV30,TRBD1,TRBJ2-3,.,TGTGCCTGGTTACCATCTTTTGGGCAGGGGGCTAACACAGATACGCAGTATTTT,CAWLPSFGQGANTDTQYF
TRBV7-6,.,TRBJ1-2,.,TGTGCCAGCAGCCCCGGGGGCTCACAGAGGCGTAACTATGGCTACACCTTC,CASSPGGSQRRNYGYTF
TRBV7-9,.,TRBJ2-2,few,TGTGCCAGCAGCTTAACTTTATCCGGGGAGCTGTTTTTT,CASSLTLSGELFF
TRBV12-3/TRBV12-4,.,TRBJ2-5,many,TGTGCCAGCAGGTATCAGTCATCTGAGACCCAGTACTTC,CASRYQSSETQYF
TRBV4-1,.,TRBJ1-4,few,TGCGCCAGCAGCCAACTGGGCCAAACTAATGAAAAACTGTTTTTT,CASSQLGQTNEKLFF
TRBV5-5,.,TRBJ1-5,few,TGTGCCAGCAGCTTAGGGGACGGAAGGCCCCAGCATTTT,CASSLGDGRPQHF
TRBV10-3,.,TRBJ2-4,many,TGTGCCATCAGTGACTCTCCCTCCGGAAACATTCAGTACTTC,CAISDSPSGNIQYF